These 21 T cell receptor beta chains were all obtained from the same sample, sequenced in a study of cytotoxic CD8 clonotypes in ibrutinib-treated CLL (dated by TCRdb to the early 2020s). The library relied on the immunoSEQ multiplex PCR assay. The table was pulled from immuneACCESS by TCRdb, which kept in-frame rearrangements only. Such tables lose some clones; where checked, under half of the loss comes from unresolved V genes, and the rest has no known cause. This sample holds some 300,000 clones; roughly 80% were observed only once. Clones ranked in the top ten supply 5.5% to 8% of the sample. Material: PBMCs, obtained before ibrutinib treatment. The receptor source for this set is a human donor with chronic lymphocytic leukemia.

The rearrangement uses TRBV20-1 and TRBJ2-1; D is ambiguous. The V and J ends lost 0 bases and 12 bases respectively, with 9 bases between them. CDR3 length: 11 amino acids. CDR1 is DFQATT and CDR2 is SNEGSKA in the germline V gene (reference sequence). The CDR3 nucleotides read TGCAGTGCTAGAGATCTCCGAAGGCAGTTCTTC. Protein sequence: CSARDLRRQFF.

The V call is TRBV19, the J call TRBJ1-2, with TRBD1 matching 8 bases. CDR1 and CDR2 from the germline V gene are LNHDA and SQIVND (reference sequence). With V trimmed by 5 bases and J by 8 bases, 10 bases remained unmatched. This CDR3 has 14 amino acids. CDR3 sequence reads: CASSPAGTGSGYTF. The CDR3 region has the DNA TGTGCCAGTAGTCCGGCCGGGACAGGAAGCGGCTACACCTTC.

This chain uses TRBV28 with TRBJ1-5, with D possibly being TRBD1 (5 bases). The germline V gene encodes CDR1 MDHEN and CDR2 SYDVKM. Deletions cut 7 bases from V and 3 bases from J, with 19 bases between. The CDR3 has 16 residues. The CDR3 spells CASKIRGQPFNQPQHF. CDR3 nucleotides: TGTGCCAGCAAGATAAGAGGACAACCATTCAATCAGCCCCAGCATTTT.

This CDR3 is CASSLGAGQETQYF. The CDR3 DNA is TGCGCCAGCAGCTTGGGAGCGGGACAGGAGACCCAGTACTTC. The chain has TRBV5-1 and TRBJ2-5; tentatively, D is TRBD1 or TRBD2 (7 bases each). Per the germline V gene, CDR1 is SGHRS and CDR2 is YFSETQ. V was clipped by 0 bases and J by 5 bases, with 11 bases between them. The CDR3 consists of 14 residues.

V usage is TRBV5-4 and J usage is TRBJ1-2, with D possibly being TRBD1 (6 bases). This CDR3 is 13 amino acids long. CDR1 is SGHNT and CDR2 is YYREEE in the germline V gene (reference sequence). V was clipped by 0 bases and J by 8 bases, with 11 bases between them. The CDR3 nucleotides are TGTGCCAGCAGCTTGGCGGGGGCGCTGGGCTACACCTTC. Its translation: CASSLAGALGYTF.

The chain has TRBV6-5 and TRBJ1-2; 7 nucleotides line up with TRBD1. Germline lookup yields CDR1 MNHEY and CDR2 SVGAGI. V dropped 7 bases and J dropped 7; count of bases not matched to a gene: 6. The CDR3 covers 12 residues. The CDR3: CASKTGSGGYTF. As DNA, the CDR3 is TGTGCCAGCAAGACAGGGTCGGGTGGCTACACCTTC.

This rearrangement joins TRBV5-4 to TRBJ2-1; D may match TRBD1 or TRBD2 (5 bases each). Germline lookup yields CDR1 SGHNT and CDR2 YYREEE (reference sequence). The CDR3 runs to 18 residues. The V end lost 1 base, the J end lost 1 base, and 18 bases lay between the germline ends. In DNA form, the CDR3 reads TGTGCCAGCAGCTTGTTACCCGGGACCACTTCATCCTACAATGAGCAGTTCTTC. This encodes CASSLLPGTTSSYNEQFF.

J is TRBJ2-7 and V is TRBV11-2; the match to TRBD1 covers 8 bases. V lost 4 bases, J lost 5 bases, and 4 bases stayed unmatched. The germline gives CDR1 SGHAT, CDR2 FQNNGV. The CDR3 consists of 13 residues. The CDR3 DNA reads as TGTGCCAGCAGCTGGACAGGGTTCCACGAGCAGTACTTC. As protein: CASSWTGFHEQYF. Supplemented by reference TRBV11-2 and TRBJ2-7, the full variable domain reads EAGVAQSPRYKIIEKRQSVAFWCNPISGHATLYWYQQILGQGPKLLIQFQNNGVVDDSQLPKDRFSAERLKGVDSTLKIQPAKLEDSAVYLCASSWTGFHEQYFGPGTRLTVT.

The V call is TRBV15, the J call TRBJ1-4; D is uncertain. CDR3 length: 15 amino acids. Per germline, CDR1 LNHNV and CDR2 YYDKDF (reference sequence). V lost 5 bases to trimming and J lost 7 bases, with 17 bases between them. The CDR3 DNA reads TGTGCCACCAGCTCCCGTCCGGGTTGGGGTGAAAAACTGTTTTTT. Protein sequence: CATSSRPGWGEKLFF. The full variable domain, its missing parts supplied by reference TRBV15 and TRBJ1-4, is DAMVIQNPRYQVTQFGKPVTLSCSQTLNHNVMYWYQQKSSQAPKLLFHYYDKDFNNEADTPDNFQSRRPNTSFCFLDIRSPGLGDTAMYLCATSSRPGWGEKLFFGSGTQLSVL.

This chain connects TRBV19 to TRBJ1-2; D might be TRBD1 (6 bases). V was trimmed by 5 bases and J by 3 bases, leaving 13 bases between them. CDR3 length: 14 amino acids. In germline, CDR1 is LNHDA, CDR2 SQIVND (reference sequence). CDR3 residues: CASSPQGNYYGYTF. The CDR3 nucleotides read TGTGCCAGTAGTCCACAGGGAAACTACTATGGCTACACCTTC.

The rearrangement joins TRBV6-5 to TRBJ1-5, with TRBD1 as a possible D gene (6 bases). Germline values: CDR1 MNHEY, CDR2 SVGAGI. V was cut by 6 bases and J by 5 bases, with 14 bases left in between. There are 14 residues in the CDR3. This chain's CDR3 is CASSRYGGHQPQHF. In DNA form, the CDR3 reads TGTGCCAGCAGCCGTTATGGGGGCCATCAGCCCCAGCATTTT.

Notes on this clone: Germline is not matched at one junction end, which may reflect a read error. This sequence joins TRBV27 and TRBJ2-1, with 9 bases lining up with TRBD1. Germline V CDR1 and CDR2: MNHEY, SMNVEV (reference sequence). This CDR3 comprises 12 residues. The CDR3 DNA reads TGTGCCAGCCGAGGCGGGACAGGGACTTTTGTCTTC. Translating it yields CASRGGTGTFVF.

The rearrangement links TRBV9 to TRBJ1-1; unclear D gene. Trimming took off 2 bases at V and 3 bases at J, with 8 bases between the two ends. Germline V lookup: CDR1 SGDLS, CDR2 YYNGEE. The CDR3 is 13 residues long. This CDR3 reads CASSVIFDTEAFF. In DNA, the CDR3 is TGTGCCAGCAGCGTTATTTTTGACACTGAAGCTTTCTTT.

In its sample, this clone was seen once. The V gene is TRBV28, the J gene TRBJ2-3; the match to TRBD1 covers 7 bases. The junction had 5 bases not matched to a gene; V was cut back by 5 bases and J by 0 bases. This CDR3 has 15 residues. Per germline, CDR1 MDHEN and CDR2 SYDVKM. The CDR3 reads CASSDRDSSTDTQYF. CDR3 coding DNA: TGTGCCAGCAGTGATCGGGACAGTAGCACAGATACGCAGTATTTT. Supplemented by reference TRBV28 and TRBJ2-3, the full variable domain reads DVKVTQSSRYLVKRTGEKVFLECVQDMDHENMFWYRQDPGLGLRLIYFSYDVKMKEKGDIPEGYSVSREKKERFSLILESASTNQTSMYLCASSDRDSSTDTQYFGPGTRLTVL.

The V gene is TRBV6-5, the J gene TRBJ2-7, with D possibly matching TRBD2 (7 bases). Trimming took 6 bases from V and 3 from J, leaving 15 bases between them. Per germline, CDR1 MNHEY and CDR2 SVGAGI. This CDR3 region has 14 residues. The CDR3 loop is CASSGSGGGYEQYF. The CDR3 bases are TGTGCCAGCAGCGGGTCGGGGGGCGGCTACGAGCAGTACTTC.

The chain is built from TRBV27 and TRBJ2-6; no definite D call. This CDR3 is 14 amino acids long. The ends were cut back, 3 bases at V and 4 bases at J, with 7 bases in the middle. Germline V gene lookup returns CDR1 MNHEY and CDR2 SMNVEV (reference sequence). The CDR3 coding sequence is TGTGCCAGCAGTTTGGTTGGAGGGGCCAACGTCCTGACTTTC. It codes for CASSLVGGANVLTF.

A note on this clone: At the DNA level, this CDR3 is encoded by other sequences in the same sample as well. V and J are TRBV30 and TRBJ2-7; 7 nucleotides agree with TRBD1. Germline assignment: CDR1 GTSNPN and CDR2 SVGIG (reference sequence). Unmatched junction bases numbered 3, after V lost 1 base and J lost 3 bases. The CDR3 runs 13 residues. The CDR3 nucleotides are TGTGCCTGGAGTGCGGACAGGAGCTACGAGCAGTACTTC. It codes for CAWSADRSYEQYF.

This chain connects TRBV29-1 to TRBJ2-1; TRBD2 matches 7 bases. With 3 bases clipped from V and 4 bases from J, the junction kept 6 bases outside the gene matches. This CDR3 region has 14 residues. From germline, CDR1 is SQVTM and CDR2 ANQGSEA. The CDR3 is CSVEKSGTYNEQFF. As DNA, the CDR3 is TGCAGCGTTGAGAAGAGCGGGACTTACAATGAGCAGTTCTTC.

The chain is built from TRBV7-2 and TRBJ1-2, with a possible D match to TRBD1 (5 bases). With 1 base removed from V and 0 bases from J, the gap between germline ends came to 9 bases. In germline, CDR1 is SGHTA, CDR2 FQGNSA. CDR3 length: 15 amino acids. CDR3 region: CASSLEGITNYGYTF. CDR3 sequence (DNA): TGTGCCAGCAGCTTAGAGGGGATAACTAACTATGGCTACACCTTC.

J is TRBJ2-7 and V is TRBV5-4; 8 positions agree with TRBD2. Germline V CDR1 and CDR2: SGHNT, YYREEE (reference sequence). Trimming cost V 4 bases and J 5 bases; bases outside gene matches: 11. The CDR3 runs to 15 residues. The CDR3 DNA follows: TGTGCCAGCAGCGGCACTAGCGGCGGAGTTGACGAGCAGTACTTC. This gives the protein CASSGTSGGVDEQYF.

The CDR3 region is CASGSPGQNSYEQYF. The CDR3 nucleotides are TGTGCTAGTGGTTCCCCGGGCCAAAATTCTTACGAGCAGTACTTC. The J gene is TRBJ2-7, the V gene TRBV12-5, with D hard to call. Germline-derived CDR1 and CDR2 are LGHNT and FRNRAP. CDR3 length: 15 amino acids. Trimming pared 4 bases from V and 4 bases from J, leaving 17 bases between.